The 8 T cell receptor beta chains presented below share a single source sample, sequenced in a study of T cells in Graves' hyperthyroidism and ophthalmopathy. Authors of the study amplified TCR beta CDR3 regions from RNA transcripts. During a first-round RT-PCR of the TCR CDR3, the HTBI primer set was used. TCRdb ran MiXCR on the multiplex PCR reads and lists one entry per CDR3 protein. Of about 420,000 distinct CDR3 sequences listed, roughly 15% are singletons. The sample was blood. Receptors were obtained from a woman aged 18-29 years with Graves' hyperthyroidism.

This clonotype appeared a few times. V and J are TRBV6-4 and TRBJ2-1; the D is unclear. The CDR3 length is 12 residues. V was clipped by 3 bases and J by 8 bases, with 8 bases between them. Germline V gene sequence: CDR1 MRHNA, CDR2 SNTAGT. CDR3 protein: CASSEGIDEQFF. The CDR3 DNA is TGTGCCAGCAGTGAAGGGATTGATGAGCAGTTCTTC.

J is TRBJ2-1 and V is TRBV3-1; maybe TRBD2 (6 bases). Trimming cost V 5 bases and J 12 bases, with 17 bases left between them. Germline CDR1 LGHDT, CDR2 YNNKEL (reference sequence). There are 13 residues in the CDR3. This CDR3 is CASSLRDSGRQFF. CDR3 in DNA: TGTGCCAGCAGCTTACGGGACTCGGGACGGCAGTTCTTC.

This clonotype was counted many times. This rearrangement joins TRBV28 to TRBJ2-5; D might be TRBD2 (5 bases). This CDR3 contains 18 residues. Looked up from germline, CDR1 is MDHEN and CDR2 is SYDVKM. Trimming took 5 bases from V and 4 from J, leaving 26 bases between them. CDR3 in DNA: TGTGCCAGCAGTCTCTCCCCCGGGCTTGGGAGTCTGGGAGAGACCCAGTACTTC. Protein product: CASSLSPGLGSLGETQYF.

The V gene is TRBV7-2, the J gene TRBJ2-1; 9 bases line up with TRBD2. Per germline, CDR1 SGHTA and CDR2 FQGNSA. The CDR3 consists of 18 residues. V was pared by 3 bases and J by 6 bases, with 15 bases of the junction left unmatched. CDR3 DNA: TGTGCCAGCAGCTTTTTCGCGGGAGGGCCCTCTACGCTCAATGAGCAGTTCTTC. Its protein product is CASSFFAGGPSTLNEQFF. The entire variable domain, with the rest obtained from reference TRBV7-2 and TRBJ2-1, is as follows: GAGVSQSPSNKVTEKGKDVELRCDPISGHTALYWYRQSLGQGLEFLIYFQGNSAPDKSGLPSDRFSAERTGGSVSTLTIQRTQQEDSAVYLCASSFFAGGPSTLNEQFFGPGTRLTVL.

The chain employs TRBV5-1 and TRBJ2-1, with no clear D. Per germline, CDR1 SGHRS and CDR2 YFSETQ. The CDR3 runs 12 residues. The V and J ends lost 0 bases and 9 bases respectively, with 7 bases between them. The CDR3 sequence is CASSLAQTEQFF. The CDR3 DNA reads TGCGCCAGCAGCTTGGCCCAAACTGAGCAGTTCTTC.

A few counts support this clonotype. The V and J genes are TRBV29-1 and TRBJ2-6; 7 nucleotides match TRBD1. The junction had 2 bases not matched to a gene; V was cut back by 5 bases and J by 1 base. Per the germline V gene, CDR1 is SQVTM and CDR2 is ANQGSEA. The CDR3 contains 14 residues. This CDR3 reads CSVTGDSGANVLTF. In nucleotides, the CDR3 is TGCAGCGTTACAGGGGATTCTGGGGCCAACGTCCTGACTTTC.

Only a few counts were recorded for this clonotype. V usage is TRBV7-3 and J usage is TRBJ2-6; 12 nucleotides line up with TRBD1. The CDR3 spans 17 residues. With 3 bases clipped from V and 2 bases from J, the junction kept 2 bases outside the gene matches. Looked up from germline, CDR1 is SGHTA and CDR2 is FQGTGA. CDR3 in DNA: TGTGCCAGCAGCTTGGGACAGGGGGCGCCTGGGGCCAACGTCCTGACTTTC. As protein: CASSLGQGAPGANVLTF. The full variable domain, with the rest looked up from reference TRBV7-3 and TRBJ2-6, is GAGVSQTPSNKVTEKGKYVELRCDPISGHTALYWYRQSLGQGPEFLIYFQGTGAADDSGLPNDRFFAVRPEGSVSTLKIQRTERGDSAVYLCASSLGQGAPGANVLTFGAGSRLTVL.

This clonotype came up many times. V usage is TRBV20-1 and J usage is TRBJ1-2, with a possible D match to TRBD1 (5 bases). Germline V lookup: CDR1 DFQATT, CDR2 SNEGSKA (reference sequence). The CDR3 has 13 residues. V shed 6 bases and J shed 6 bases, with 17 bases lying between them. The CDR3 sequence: CSAGPGRTDGYTF. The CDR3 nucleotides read TGCAGTGCGGGACCGGGACGGACGGATGGCTACACCTTC.